This record covers a single T cell receptor beta chain. Its antigen remains unidentified. The data were obtained in a study of cytomegalovirus exposure and HLA in healthy donors. The PCR was carried out with 60 Vbeta primers and 13 Jbeta primers. Assay used: immunoSEQ multiplex PCR; TCRdb lists only in-frame clones, some missing. Recorded for this sample: about 50,000 clones. V was trimmed by 7 bases and J by 1 base, leaving 20 bases between them. This CDR3 is 16 amino acids long. Per germline, CDR1 WSHSY and CDR2 SAAADI. Study-level points and caveats: Earlier analysis looked at TCR beta V segments, and most were productive about 90% or about 30% of the time.

The receptor's source is a woman in her late teens or twenties in good health and CMV-seronegative. Material for sequencing was PBMCs. The rearrangement joins TRBV10-2 to TRBJ2-7, with a tentative D call TRBD1 (5 bases). The CDR3 protein is CASTLLLTGDSYEQYF. CDR3 in DNA: TGCGCCAGCACTCTCCTCTTAACAGGTGATTCCTACGAGCAGTACTTC.